This TCR beta chain was identified during a study of T cell changes during pregnancy in multiple sclerosis. TCRdb's table, derived via immunoSEQ multiplex PCR, lists solely in-frame clones and lacks some. The top ten clones hold around 3% of a sample with about 100,000 clones, around 92% of them seen once. Germline V gene sequence: CDR1 SGHTA, CDR2 FQGNSA. The V segment lost 0 bases and the J segment 5 bases; nucleotides outside the gene matches: 4. CDR3 length equals 16 residues. The starting material was peripheral blood, obtained in the second trimester of pregnancy. The origin of this receptor is a female donor with multiple sclerosis, enrolled in a pregnancy study. This rearrangement joins TRBV7-2 to TRBJ2-1; 10 bases are a match to TRBD2. The CDR3 sequence: CASSLAGLAEDNEQFF. The CDR3 DNA sequence: TGTGCCAGCAGCTTAGCAGGACTAGCGGAAGACAATGAGCAGTTCTTC.